This entry lists 28 T cell receptor beta chains sequenced from one sample in a study of cytomegalovirus exposure and HLA in healthy donors. 13 Jbeta primers and 60 Vbeta primers were used for the PCR. Sequencing was performed with immunoSEQ multiplex PCR; in TCRdb, only in-frame clones are kept and a portion is missing. The sample has more than 100,000 clones, approximately 80% seen once. The sequenced sample was PBMCs. Receptors originate from a woman in her forties in good health and CMV-seronegative.

V gene TRBV7-8 combines with J gene TRBJ1-1; no clear D. CDR1 and CDR2 (germline): SGHVS, FQNEAQ. The CDR3 contains 13 residues. V was pared by 4 bases and J by 4 bases, with 10 bases between. In DNA, the CDR3 is TGTGCCAGCAGCTCCGGTCCTGGCACTGAAGCTTTCTTT. Protein: CASSSGPGTEAFF.

The V and J genes are TRBV30 and TRBJ1-2, with a possible D match to TRBD1 (5 bases). Trimming removed 4 bases at V and 4 bases at J, with 13 bases between. Germline CDR1 GTSNPN, CDR2 SVGIG (reference sequence). CDR3 length: 13 amino acids. CDR3 sequence (DNA): TGTGCCTGGAATGCGGGGCGCCGCTATGGCTACACCTTC. Translating it yields CAWNAGRRYGYTF.

The chain uses TRBV7-9 and TRBJ2-5; 7 nucleotides agree with TRBD1. V dropped 0 bases and J dropped 3; count of bases not matched to a gene: 1. Germline-derived CDR1 and CDR2 are SEHNR and FQNEAQ (reference sequence). The CDR3 covers 14 residues. CDR3 nucleotides: TGTGCCAGCAGCTTAGCAGGGACAGAAGAGACCCAGTACTTC. Translated: CASSLAGTEETQYF.

The chain carries TRBV6-1 and TRBJ1-6; TRBD1 aligns across 9 bases. The germline V gene has CDR1 MNHNS and CDR2 SASEGT. CDR3 length: 17 residues. J gave up 5 bases and V 4 bases, and 9 bases lay outside the gene matches. The CDR3 region is CASSGDREKTNNSPLHF. CDR3 sequence (DNA): TGTGCCAGCAGTGGGGACAGGGAAAAAACCAATAATTCACCCCTCCACTTT.

The V and J genes are TRBV10-3 and TRBJ1-2; TRBD1 is a possible D gene (5 bases). The V gene's germline CDR1 is ENHRY and CDR2 SYGVKD. V lost 5 bases, J lost 14 bases, and 24 bases lay in between. CDR3 size: 14 residues. In nucleotides, the CDR3 is TGTGCCATCAGTCCTACGACAGAACCTACACCTTTAACCTTC. Its translation: CAISPTTEPTPLTF.

This chain uses TRBV11-2 with TRBJ2-3; D gene uncertain. CDR3 length equals 19 residues. Per the germline V gene, CDR1 is SGHAT and CDR2 is FQNNGV. V lost 2 bases and J lost 0, with 21 bases in between. The CDR3 DNA follows: TGTGCCAGCAGCTTAAGGTTTACAGCTACCTCCCGGAGCACAGATACGCAGTATTTT. Translating gives CASSLRFTATSRSTDTQYF. The full variable domain, with the rest looked up from reference TRBV11-2 and TRBJ2-3, is EAGVAQSPRYKIIEKRQSVAFWCNPISGHATLYWYQQILGQGPKLLIQFQNNGVVDDSQLPKDRFSAERLKGVDSTLKIQPAKLEDSAVYLCASSLRFTATSRSTDTQYFGPGTRLTVL.

The table lists this clone with a count of one. CDR3 nucleotide sequence: TGTGCCAGCCGCAACCTGGGGTGGGACTTTTCTGGGGCCAACGTCCTGACTTTC. This encodes CASRNLGWDFSGANVLTF. V gene TRBV28 combines with J gene TRBJ2-6, with D tentatively TRBD2 (6 bases). V lost 8 bases and J 1 base, leaving 21 bases between the germline ends. The CDR3 has 18 amino acids. Germline CDR1 MDHEN, CDR2 SYDVKM.

This clone was detected only a few times. V usage is TRBV7-3 and J usage is TRBJ1-1; 8 bases agree with TRBD1. V dropped 4 bases and J dropped 6; count of bases not matched to a gene: 4. Germline V gene lookup returns CDR1 SGHTA and CDR2 FQGTGA. This CDR3 region has 13 residues. CDR3 sequence reads: CASSSTGVAEAFF. The DNA of the CDR3 is TGTGCCAGCAGCTCGACAGGGGTTGCTGAAGCTTTCTTT. The whole variable domain, remainder taken from reference TRBV7-3 and TRBJ1-1, is GAGVSQTPSNKVTEKGKYVELRCDPISGHTALYWYRQSLGQGPEFLIYFQGTGAADDSGLPNDRFFAVRPEGSVSTLKIQRTERGDSAVYLCASSSTGVAEAFFGQGTRLTVV.

This clone was seen more than once but under ten times. V is TRBV7-6 and J is TRBJ2-7, with a weak D call TRBD2 (6 bases). The CDR3 has 14 residues. Trimming took off 0 bases at V and 2 bases at J, with 8 bases between the two ends. Germline values: CDR1 SGHVS, CDR2 FNYEAQ. The chain's CDR3 is CASSLAGGPYEQYF. The CDR3 bases are TGTGCCAGCAGCTTAGCGGGGGGACCCTACGAGCAGTACTTC.

The chain links TRBV13 to TRBJ1-6, with 9 bases fitting TRBD1. Germline CDR1 reads PRHDT; CDR2 reads FYEKMQ (reference sequence). The CDR3 is made up of 17 amino acids. The junction had 11 bases not matched to a gene; V was cut back by 2 bases and J by 9 bases. CDR3 sequence (DNA): TGTGCCAGCAGCTTAAGGAACCCGACAGGGGGTGGTTCACCCCTCCACTTT. The encoded protein is CASSLRNPTGGGSPLHF.

This clone was detected only a few times. The CDR3: CASSLTDRDQPQHF. The CDR3 bases are TGTGCCAGCAGCTTGACAGATAGGGATCAGCCCCAGCATTTT. This rearrangement joins TRBV7-9 to TRBJ1-5; possibly TRBD1 for D (5 bases). The CDR3 covers 14 residues. CDR1 and CDR2 (germline): SEHNR, FQNEAQ (reference sequence). The V and J ends lost 3 bases and 5 bases respectively, with 11 bases between them.

The V gene is TRBV18, the J gene TRBJ1-5; possible D gene TRBD1, 5 bases. Trimming shortened V by 3 bases and J by 7 bases, and 16 bases separated the two germline ends. This CDR3 region has 15 residues. Germline V gene lookup returns CDR1 KGHSH and CDR2 LQKENI. In DNA form, the CDR3 reads TGTGCCAGCTCACCCGGCGGGGGGGTTTGGCAGCCCCAGCATTTT. Amino acids: CASSPGGGVWQPQHF.

This chain links TRBV5-1 with TRBJ1-2; tentative D call: TRBD1 (5 bases). Germline CDR1 and CDR2: SGHRS and YFSETQ. The CDR3 sequence is 15 residues long. V was cut by 3 bases and J by 4 bases, with 16 bases left in between. As DNA, the CDR3 is TGCGCCAGCAGCTCGACAGCTCAAGGAGTCTATGGCTACACCTTC. Encoded protein: CASSSTAQGVYGYTF.

This chain uses TRBV29-1 with TRBJ2-7; tentative D call: TRBD1 (5 bases). The CDR3 is 12 amino acids. Trimming removed 4 bases from V and 3 bases from J, with 10 bases in between. The germline V gene encodes CDR1 SQVTM and CDR2 ANQGSEA. The chain's CDR3 is CSVVGRGYEQYF. DNA for the CDR3: TGCAGCGTTGTGGGAAGGGGCTACGAGCAGTACTTC.

The rearrangement links TRBV5-1 to TRBJ2-1; 8 bases match TRBD2. Unmatched junction bases numbered 5, after V lost 4 bases and J lost 5 bases. CDR3 length equals 14 residues. The germline gives CDR1 SGHRS, CDR2 YFSETQ. This chain's CDR3 is CASSPGGPDNEQFF. The CDR3 DNA reads as TGCGCCAGCAGCCCGGGGGGGCCTGACAATGAGCAGTTCTTC.

Notes on this clone: The junction shows a germline mismatch at one end, possibly a read error. This chain links TRBV7-9 with TRBJ1-1; D ambiguous. Germline CDR1 SEHNR, CDR2 FQNEAQ (reference sequence). This CDR3 spans 12 amino acids. The CDR3 region has the DNA TGTTCCAGCAGCTACGGTTGGACTGAAGCTTTCTTT. Translating it yields CSSSYGWTEAFF. Using reference TRBV7-9 and TRBJ1-1 for the parts outside the CDR3, the full variable domain is DTGVSQNPRHKITKRGQNVTFRCDPISEHNRLYWYRQTLGQGPEFLTYFQNEAQLEKSRLLSDRFSAERPKGSFSTLEIQRTEQGDSAMYLCSSSYGWTEAFFGQGTRLTVV.

V is TRBV6-6 and J is TRBJ2-1; 9 nucleotides match TRBD1. The CDR3 loop spans 14 amino acids. Trimming took 5 bases from V and 6 from J; bases not matched to a gene: 5. Germline lookup yields CDR1 MNHNY and CDR2 SVGAGI (reference sequence). CDR3 amino acids: CASSTRQGGNEQFF. The CDR3 DNA is TGTGCCAGCAGTACAAGACAGGGGGGCAATGAGCAGTTCTTC.

The chain uses TRBV18 and TRBJ2-7; tentatively, D is TRBD1 (5 bases). The CDR3 extends over 16 amino acids. CDR1 is KGHSH and CDR2 is LQKENI in the germline V gene. Trimming removed 5 bases at V and 0 bases at J, with 17 bases between. The CDR3: CASSSRTGLSSYEQYF. CDR3 sequence (DNA): TGTGCCAGCTCATCCCGCACAGGCTTGAGCTCCTACGAGCAGTACTTC.

The gene calls are TRBV2 and TRBJ2-1; 10 bases align to TRBD2. This CDR3 contains 16 residues. V shed 0 bases and J 8 bases; nucleotides not matched to a gene: 7. Germline V gene data show CDR1 as SNHLY and CDR2 as FYNNEI. CDR3 sequence: CASSEALAGAGYEQFF. CDR3 DNA sequence: TGTGCCAGCAGTGAAGCTCTAGCGGGGGCAGGCTATGAGCAGTTCTTC.

The J gene is TRBJ2-3, the V gene TRBV19; a possible D gene is TRBD2 (7 bases). Deletions cut 6 bases from V and 1 base from J, with 17 bases between. In germline, CDR1 is LNHDA, CDR2 SQIVND (reference sequence). The CDR3 has 16 residues. The CDR3 region is CASRPTRRGRTDTQYF. DNA of the CDR3: TGTGCCAGTAGACCAACTAGGCGGGGGCGCACAGATACGCAGTATTTT.

The V gene is TRBV4-3, the J gene TRBJ1-1; 11 nucleotides match TRBD1. Germline V gene data show CDR1 as LGHNA and CDR2 as YSLEER. The junction had 6 bases not matched to a gene; V was cut back by 0 bases and J by 6 bases. CDR3 length: 16 residues. CDR3 sequence reads: CASSQDPGQGAAEAFF. CDR3 coding DNA: TGCGCCAGCAGCCAAGATCCCGGACAGGGGGCCGCTGAAGCTTTCTTT.

CDR3 region: CASSQGQGLGADTQYF. The DNA of the CDR3 is TGCGCCAGCAGCCAAGGACAGGGCCTAGGTGCAGATACGCAGTATTTT. The chain combines TRBV4-1 with TRBJ2-3; 7 bases are shared with TRBD1. The trim removed 1 base at V and 4 bases at J, leaving 8 bases unmatched. CDR3 size: 16 residues. Germline V CDR1 and CDR2: MGHRA, YSYEKL.

The rearrangement links TRBV2 to TRBJ1-2; 9 positions match TRBD1. J was trimmed by 4 bases and V by 6 bases; bases with no gene match: 9. This CDR3 spans 15 amino acids. Germline assignment: CDR1 SNHLY and CDR2 FYNNEI. CDR3 DNA: TGTGCCAGCAGGGACAGGGGAGGACTAGGCTATGGCTACACCTTC. It encodes CASRDRGGLGYGYTF.

The CDR3 sequence: CASSRLGGPGGTEAFF. DNA of the CDR3: TGTGCCAGCAGTAGGCTCGGGGGGCCGGGAGGCACTGAAGCTTTCTTT. The chain uses TRBV7-9 and TRBJ1-1, with D tentatively TRBD1 (6 bases). CDR1 is SEHNR and CDR2 is FQNEAQ in the germline V gene (reference sequence). V was clipped by 6 bases and J by 4 bases, with 21 bases between them. The length of the CDR3 is 16 residues. Full variable domain (remainder filled in from reference TRBV7-9 and TRBJ1-1): DTGVSQNPRHKITKRGQNVTFRCDPISEHNRLYWYRQTLGQGPEFLTYFQNEAQLEKSRLLSDRFSAERPKGSFSTLEIQRTEQGDSAMYLCASSRLGGPGGTEAFFGQGTRLTVV.

This clone appeared a single time. The chain is built from TRBV4-3 and TRBJ1-3; weak D call: TRBD1 (5 bases). Germline CDR1 LGHNA, CDR2 YSLEER. The CDR3 is 14 amino acids. Trimming took off 2 bases at V and 2 bases at J, with 7 bases between the two ends. This chain's CDR3 is CASSQRQTGNTIYF. The CDR3 DNA follows: TGCGCCAGCAGCCAACGACAGACTGGAAACACCATATATTTT.

The chain carries TRBV9 and TRBJ2-1; 15 nucleotides line up with TRBD2. The V gene's germline CDR1 is SGDLS and CDR2 YYNGEE. This CDR3 is 19 amino acids long. The J segment lost 0 bases and the V segment lost 3 bases, leaving 7 bases of the junction unmatched. CDR3 DNA sequence: TGTGCCAGCAGCGCCGCCGGGACTAGCGGGGGGAGCTCCTACAATGAGCAGTTCTTC. Translating gives CASSAAGTSGGSSYNEQFF.

The chain joins TRBV29-1 to TRBJ1-5; a possible D gene is TRBD1 (5 bases). Germline V gives CDR1 SQVTM, CDR2 ANQGSEA. This CDR3 comprises 16 residues. Trimming removed 8 bases from V and 1 base from J, with 21 bases in between. CDR3 sequence reads: CSFGADKETSNQPQHF. CDR3 in DNA: TGCAGCTTTGGGGCGGACAAGGAGACGAGCAATCAGCCCCAGCATTTT. Full variable domain (missing parts from reference TRBV29-1 and TRBJ1-5): SAVISQKPSRDICQRGTSLTIQCQVDSQVTMMFWYRQQPGQSLTLIATANQGSEATYESGFVIDKFPISRPNLTFSTLTVSNMSPEDSSIYLCSFGADKETSNQPQHFGDGTRLSIL.

The J gene is TRBJ2-1, the V gene TRBV19, with D perhaps TRBD1 (6 bases). The germline gives CDR1 LNHDA, CDR2 SQIVND (reference sequence). This CDR3 has 15 residues. V shed 5 bases and J shed 4 bases, with 15 bases lying between them. The CDR3 loop reads CASSRFWDTYNEQFF. DNA for the CDR3: TGTGCCAGTAGTCGGTTTTGGGACACTTACAATGAGCAGTTCTTC. Filled out from reference TRBV19 and TRBJ2-1, the complete variable domain reads DGGITQSPKYLFRKEGQNVTLSCEQNLNHDAMYWYRQDPGQGLRLIYYSQIVNDFQKGDIAEGYSVSREKKESFPLTVTSAQKNPTAFYLCASSRFWDTYNEQFFGPGTRLTVL.